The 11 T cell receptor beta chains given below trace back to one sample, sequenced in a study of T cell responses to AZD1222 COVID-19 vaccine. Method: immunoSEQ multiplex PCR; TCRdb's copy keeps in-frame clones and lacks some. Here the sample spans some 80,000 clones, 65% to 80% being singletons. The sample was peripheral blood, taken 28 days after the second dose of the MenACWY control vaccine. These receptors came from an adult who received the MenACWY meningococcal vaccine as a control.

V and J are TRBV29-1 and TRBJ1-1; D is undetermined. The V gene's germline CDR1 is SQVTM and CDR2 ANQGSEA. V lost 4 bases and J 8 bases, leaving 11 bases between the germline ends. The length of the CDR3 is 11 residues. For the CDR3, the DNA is TGCAGCGTTGTGGGCCAAGTCGAAGCTTTCTTT. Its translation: CSVVGQVEAFF.

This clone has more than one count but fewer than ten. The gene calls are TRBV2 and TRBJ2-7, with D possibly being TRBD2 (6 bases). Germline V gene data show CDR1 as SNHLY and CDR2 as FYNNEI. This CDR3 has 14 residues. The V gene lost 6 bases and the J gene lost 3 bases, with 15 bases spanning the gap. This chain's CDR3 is CASSLRGSLYEQYF. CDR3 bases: TGTGCCAGCAGCCTACGGGGGAGCCTCTACGAGCAGTACTTC.

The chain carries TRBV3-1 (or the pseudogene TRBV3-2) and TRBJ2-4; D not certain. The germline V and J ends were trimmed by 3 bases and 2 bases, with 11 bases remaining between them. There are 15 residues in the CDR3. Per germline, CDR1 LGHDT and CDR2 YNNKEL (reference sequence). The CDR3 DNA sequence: TGTGCCAGCAGCCAGGGCTTTACAACCAAAAACATTCAGTACTTC. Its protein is CASSQGFTTKNIQYF.

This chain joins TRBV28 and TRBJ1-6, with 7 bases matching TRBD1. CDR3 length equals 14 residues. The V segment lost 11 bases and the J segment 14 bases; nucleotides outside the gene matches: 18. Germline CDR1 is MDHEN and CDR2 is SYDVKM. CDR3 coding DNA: TGTGCCGCTCGAGACCCTTCCGATGGGACAGCCCTCCACTTT. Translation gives CAARDPSDGTALHF.

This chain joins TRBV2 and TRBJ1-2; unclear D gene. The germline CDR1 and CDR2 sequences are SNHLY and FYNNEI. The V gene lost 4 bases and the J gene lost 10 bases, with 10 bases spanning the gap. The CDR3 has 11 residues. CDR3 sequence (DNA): TGTGCCAGCAGTGCCAACCTATTCTACACCTTC. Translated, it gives CASSANLFYTF. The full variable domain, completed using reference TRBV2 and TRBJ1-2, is EPEVTQTPSHQVTQMGQEVILRCVPISNHLYFYWYRQILGQKVEFLVSFYNNEISEKSEIFDDQFSVERPDGSNFTLKIRSTKLEDSAMYFCASSANLFYTFGSGTRLTVV.

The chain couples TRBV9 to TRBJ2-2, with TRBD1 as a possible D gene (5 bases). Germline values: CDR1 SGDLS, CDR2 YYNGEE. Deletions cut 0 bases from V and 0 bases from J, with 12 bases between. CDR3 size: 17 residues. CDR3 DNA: TGTGCCAGCAGCGTAGAATGGGGCGCTTCGAACACCGGGGAGCTGTTTTTT. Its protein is CASSVEWGASNTGELFF.

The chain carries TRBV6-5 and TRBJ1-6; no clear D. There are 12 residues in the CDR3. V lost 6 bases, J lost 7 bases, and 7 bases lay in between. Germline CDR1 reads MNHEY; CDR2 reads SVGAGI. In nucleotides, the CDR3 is TGTGCCAGCAGGGATAGAAATTCACCCCTCCACTTT. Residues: CASRDRNSPLHF.

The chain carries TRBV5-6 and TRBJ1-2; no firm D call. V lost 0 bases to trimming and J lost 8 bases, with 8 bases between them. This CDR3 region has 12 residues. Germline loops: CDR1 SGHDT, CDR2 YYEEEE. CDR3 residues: CASSLGGRGYTF. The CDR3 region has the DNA TGTGCCAGCAGCTTGGGGGGAAGGGGCTACACCTTC.

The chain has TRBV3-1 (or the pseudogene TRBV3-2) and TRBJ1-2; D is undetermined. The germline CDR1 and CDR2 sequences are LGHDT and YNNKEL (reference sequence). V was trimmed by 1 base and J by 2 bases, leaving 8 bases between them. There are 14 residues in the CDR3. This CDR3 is CASSQGLLNYGYTF. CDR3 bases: TGTGCCAGCAGCCAAGGTCTTCTCAACTATGGCTACACCTTC.

The CDR3 reads CASSSIQGDNQPQHF. In DNA, the CDR3 is TGTGCCAGCAGCTCAATACAGGGGGACAATCAGCCCCAGCATTTT. This chain uses TRBV7-8 with TRBJ1-5; TRBD1 aligns across 8 bases. This CDR3 contains 15 residues. Trimming removed 4 bases from V and 3 bases from J; junction bases left unmatched: 5. Germline V CDR1 and CDR2: SGHVS, FQNEAQ.

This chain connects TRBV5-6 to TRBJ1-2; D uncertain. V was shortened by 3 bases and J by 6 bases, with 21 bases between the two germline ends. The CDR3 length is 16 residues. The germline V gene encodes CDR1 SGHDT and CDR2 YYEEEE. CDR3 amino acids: CASSSDDMGRRDGYTF. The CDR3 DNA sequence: TGTGCCAGCAGCTCTGACGACATGGGGAGGCGAGATGGCTACACCTTC.